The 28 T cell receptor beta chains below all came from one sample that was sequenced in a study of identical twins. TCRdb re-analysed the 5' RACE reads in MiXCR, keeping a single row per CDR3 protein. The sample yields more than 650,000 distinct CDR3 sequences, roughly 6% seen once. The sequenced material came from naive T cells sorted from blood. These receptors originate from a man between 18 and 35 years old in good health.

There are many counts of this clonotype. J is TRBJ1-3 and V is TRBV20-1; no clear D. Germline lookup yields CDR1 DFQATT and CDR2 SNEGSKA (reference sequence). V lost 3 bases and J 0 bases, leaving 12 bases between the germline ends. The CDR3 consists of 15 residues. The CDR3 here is CSASPDGSSGNTIYF. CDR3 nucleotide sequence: TGCAGTGCTAGCCCGGACGGGAGCTCTGGAAACACCATATATTTT.

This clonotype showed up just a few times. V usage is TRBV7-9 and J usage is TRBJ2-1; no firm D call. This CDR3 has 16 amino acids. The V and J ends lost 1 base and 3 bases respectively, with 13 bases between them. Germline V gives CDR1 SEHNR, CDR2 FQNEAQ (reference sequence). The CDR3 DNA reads TGTGCCAGCAGCTTAGTTTTACAGAGAAACTACAATGAGCAGTTCTTC. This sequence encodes CASSLVLQRNYNEQFF.

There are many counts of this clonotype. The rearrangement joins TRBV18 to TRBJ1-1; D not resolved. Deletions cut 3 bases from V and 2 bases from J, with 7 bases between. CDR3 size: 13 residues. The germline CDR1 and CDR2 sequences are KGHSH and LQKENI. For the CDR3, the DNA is TGTGCCAGCTCACCTCAGACTAACACTGAAGCTTTCTTT. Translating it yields CASSPQTNTEAFF.

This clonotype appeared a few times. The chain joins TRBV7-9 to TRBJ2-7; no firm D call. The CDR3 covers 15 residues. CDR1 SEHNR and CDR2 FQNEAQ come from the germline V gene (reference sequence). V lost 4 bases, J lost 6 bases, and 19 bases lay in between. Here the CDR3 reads CASSSGLGLFGEQYF. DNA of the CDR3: TGTGCCAGCAGCTCAGGCCTGGGGTTGTTTGGCGAGCAGTACTTC.

The CDR3 is CAMQDSTNTEAFF. DNA of the CDR3: TGTGCCATGCAGGATTCCACGAACACTGAAGCTTTCTTT. The chain uses TRBV6-6 and TRBJ1-1, with D unclear. The CDR3 loop spans 13 amino acids. Germline CDR1 MNHNY, CDR2 SVGAGI (reference sequence). Trimming removed 10 bases at V and 1 base at J, with 13 bases between.

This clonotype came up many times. The CDR3: CASITHTGELFF. The CDR3 nucleotides are TGTGCCAGTATTACACACACCGGGGAGCTGTTTTTT. The rearrangement joins TRBV25-1 to TRBJ2-2; the D is unclear. V lost 9 bases and J 3 bases, leaving 8 bases between the germline ends. Germline values: CDR1 MGHDK, CDR2 SYGVNS. This CDR3 comprises 12 residues.

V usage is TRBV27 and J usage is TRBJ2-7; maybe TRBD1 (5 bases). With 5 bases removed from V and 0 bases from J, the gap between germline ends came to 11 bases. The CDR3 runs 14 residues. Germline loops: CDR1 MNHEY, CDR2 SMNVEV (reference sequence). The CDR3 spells CASSTNRFSYEQYF. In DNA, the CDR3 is TGTGCCAGCAGTACCAACAGGTTCTCCTACGAGCAGTACTTC.

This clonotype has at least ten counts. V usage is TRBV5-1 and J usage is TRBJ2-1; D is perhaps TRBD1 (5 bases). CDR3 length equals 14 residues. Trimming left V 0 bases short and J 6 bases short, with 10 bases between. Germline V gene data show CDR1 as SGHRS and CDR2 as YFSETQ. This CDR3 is CASSLGGRFNEQFF. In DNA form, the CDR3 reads TGCGCCAGCAGCTTGGGGGGCCGCTTCAATGAGCAGTTCTTC.

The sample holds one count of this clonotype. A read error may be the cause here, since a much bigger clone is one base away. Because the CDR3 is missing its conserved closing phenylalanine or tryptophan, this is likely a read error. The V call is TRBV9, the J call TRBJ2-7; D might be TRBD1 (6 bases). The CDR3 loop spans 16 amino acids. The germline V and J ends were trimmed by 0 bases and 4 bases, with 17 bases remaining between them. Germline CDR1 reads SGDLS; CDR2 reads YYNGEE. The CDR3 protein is CASSVGFGRGEYEQYL. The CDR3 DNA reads TGTGCCAGCAGCGTAGGATTTGGCAGGGGCGAATACGAGCAGTACCTC.

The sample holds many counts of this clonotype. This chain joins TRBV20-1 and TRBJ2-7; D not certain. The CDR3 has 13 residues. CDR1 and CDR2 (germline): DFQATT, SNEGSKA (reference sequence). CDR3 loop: CSTLSASSYEQYF. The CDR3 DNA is TGCAGCACGCTTTCTGCCAGCTCCTACGAGCAGTACTTC.

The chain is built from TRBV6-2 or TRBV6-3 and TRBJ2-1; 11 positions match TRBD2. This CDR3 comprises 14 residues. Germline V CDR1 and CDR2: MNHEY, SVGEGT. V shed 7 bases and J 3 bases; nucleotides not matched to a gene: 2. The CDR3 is CASKGLAGYNEQFF. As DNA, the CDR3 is TGTGCCAGCAAAGGACTAGCGGGCTACAATGAGCAGTTCTTC.

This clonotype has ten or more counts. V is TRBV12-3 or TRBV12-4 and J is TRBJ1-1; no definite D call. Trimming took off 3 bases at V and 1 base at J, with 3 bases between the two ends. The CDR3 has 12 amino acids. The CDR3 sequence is CASSFSNTEAFF. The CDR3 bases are TGTGCCAGCAGTTTTTCGAACACTGAAGCTTTCTTT.

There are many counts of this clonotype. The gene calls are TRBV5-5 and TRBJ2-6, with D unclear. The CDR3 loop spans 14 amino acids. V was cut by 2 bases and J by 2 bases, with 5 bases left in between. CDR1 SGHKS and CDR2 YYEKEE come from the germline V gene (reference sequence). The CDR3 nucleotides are TGTGCCAGCAGCTTAGCTCCTGGGGCCAACGTCCTGACTTTC. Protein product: CASSLAPGANVLTF.

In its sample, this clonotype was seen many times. CDR3 sequence: CAITSGAYEQYF. The CDR3 nucleotides are TGTGCCATTACTAGCGGAGCCTACGAGCAGTACTTC. The chain carries TRBV10-3 and TRBJ2-7; 8 nucleotides align to TRBD2. The trim removed 9 bases at V and 2 bases at J, leaving 3 bases unmatched. Germline V gene lookup returns CDR1 ENHRY and CDR2 SYGVKD. This CDR3 spans 12 amino acids.

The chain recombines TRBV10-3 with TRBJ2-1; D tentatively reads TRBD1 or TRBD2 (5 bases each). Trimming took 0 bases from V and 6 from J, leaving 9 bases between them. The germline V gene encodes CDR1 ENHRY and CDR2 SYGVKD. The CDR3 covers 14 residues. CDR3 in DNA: TGTGCCATCAGTGAGTCCACGGGGCGCAATGAGCAGTTCTTC. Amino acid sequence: CAISESTGRNEQFF.

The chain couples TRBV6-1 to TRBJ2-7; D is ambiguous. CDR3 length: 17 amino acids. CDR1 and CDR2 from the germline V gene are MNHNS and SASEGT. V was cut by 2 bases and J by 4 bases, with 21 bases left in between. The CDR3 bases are TGTGCCAGCAGTGAAATTGGGATAGGGCCCCAGATGTACGAGCAGTACTTC. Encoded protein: CASSEIGIGPQMYEQYF.

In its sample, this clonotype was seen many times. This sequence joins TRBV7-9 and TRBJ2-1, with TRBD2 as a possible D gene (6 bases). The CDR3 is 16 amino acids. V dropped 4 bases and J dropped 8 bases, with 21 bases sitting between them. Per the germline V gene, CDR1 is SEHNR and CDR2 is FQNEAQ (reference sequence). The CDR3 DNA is TGTGCCAGCAGCTCGACCAGGGACTCAGCAGGCGATGAGCAGTTCTTC. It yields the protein CASSSTRDSAGDEQFF.

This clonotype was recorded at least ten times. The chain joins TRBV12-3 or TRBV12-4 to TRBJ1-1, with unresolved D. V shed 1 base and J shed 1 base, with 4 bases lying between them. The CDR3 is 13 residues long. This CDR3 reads CASSLVRNTEAFF. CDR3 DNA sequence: TGTGCCAGCAGTTTAGTTCGGAACACTGAAGCTTTCTTT.

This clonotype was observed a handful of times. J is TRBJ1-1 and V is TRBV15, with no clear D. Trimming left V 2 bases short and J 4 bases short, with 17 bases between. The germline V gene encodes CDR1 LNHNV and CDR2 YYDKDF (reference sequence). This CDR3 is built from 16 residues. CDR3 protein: CATSRFGVTVGTEAFF. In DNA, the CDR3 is TGTGCCACCAGCAGATTTGGCGTCACAGTAGGCACTGAAGCTTTCTTT.

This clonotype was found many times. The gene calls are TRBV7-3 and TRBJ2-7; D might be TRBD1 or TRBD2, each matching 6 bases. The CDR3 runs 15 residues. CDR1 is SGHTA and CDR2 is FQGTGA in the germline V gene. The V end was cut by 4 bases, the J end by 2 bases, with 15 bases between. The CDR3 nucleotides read TGTGCCAGCAGCTCCAGGGGAGGACTTACCTACGAGCAGTACTTC. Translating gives CASSSRGGLTYEQYF.

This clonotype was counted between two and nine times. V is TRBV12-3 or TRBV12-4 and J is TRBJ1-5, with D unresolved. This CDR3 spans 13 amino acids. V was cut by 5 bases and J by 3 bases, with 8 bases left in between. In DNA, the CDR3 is TGTGCCAGCAGTCCCACTCACAATCAGCCCCAGCATTTT. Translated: CASSPTHNQPQHF.

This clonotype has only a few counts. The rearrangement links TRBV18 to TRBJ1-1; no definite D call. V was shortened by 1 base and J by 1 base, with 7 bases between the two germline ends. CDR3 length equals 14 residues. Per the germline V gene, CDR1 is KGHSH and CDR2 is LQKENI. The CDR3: CASSPQQTNTEAFF. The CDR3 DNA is TGTGCCAGCTCACCACAACAGACGAACACTGAAGCTTTCTTT.

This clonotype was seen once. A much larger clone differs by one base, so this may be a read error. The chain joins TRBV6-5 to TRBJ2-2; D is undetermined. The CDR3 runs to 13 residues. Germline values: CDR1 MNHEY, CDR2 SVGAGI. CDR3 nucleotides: TGTGCCAGCAGTTACACGAACACCTGGGAGCTGTTTTTT. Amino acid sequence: CASSYTNTWELFF.

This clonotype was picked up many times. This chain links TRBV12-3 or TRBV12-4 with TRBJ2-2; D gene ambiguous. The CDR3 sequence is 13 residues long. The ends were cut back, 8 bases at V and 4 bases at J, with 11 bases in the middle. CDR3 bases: TGTGCCAGCGTCGGGTTTGTCACCGGGGAGCTGTTTTTT. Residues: CASVGFVTGELFF.

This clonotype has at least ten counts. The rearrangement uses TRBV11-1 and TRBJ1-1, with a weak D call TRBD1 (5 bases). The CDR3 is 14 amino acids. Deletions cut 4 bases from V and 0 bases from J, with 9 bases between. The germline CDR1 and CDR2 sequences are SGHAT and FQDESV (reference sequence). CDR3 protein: CASSSGLMNTEAFF. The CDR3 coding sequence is TGTGCCAGCAGCTCGGGGCTCATGAACACTGAAGCTTTCTTT.

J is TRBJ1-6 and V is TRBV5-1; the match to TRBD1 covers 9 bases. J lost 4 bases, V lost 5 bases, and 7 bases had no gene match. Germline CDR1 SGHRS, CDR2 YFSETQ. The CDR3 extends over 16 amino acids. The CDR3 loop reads CASRTTGTGYNSPLHF. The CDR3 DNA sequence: TGCGCCAGCAGAACAACCGGGACAGGGTATAATTCACCCCTCCACTTT. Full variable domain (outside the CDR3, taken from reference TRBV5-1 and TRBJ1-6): KAGVTQTPRYLIKTRGQQVTLSCSPISGHRSVSWYQQTPGQGLQFLFEYFSETQRNKGNFPGRFSGRQFSNSRSEMNVSTLELGDSALYLCASRTTGTGYNSPLHFGNGTRLTVT.

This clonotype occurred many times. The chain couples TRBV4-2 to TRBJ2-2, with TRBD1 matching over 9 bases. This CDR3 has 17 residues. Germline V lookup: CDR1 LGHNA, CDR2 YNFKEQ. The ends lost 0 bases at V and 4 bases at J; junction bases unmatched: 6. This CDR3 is CASSQDKGQGGTGELFF. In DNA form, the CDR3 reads TGTGCCAGCAGCCAAGATAAGGGACAGGGTGGCACCGGGGAGCTGTTTTTT.

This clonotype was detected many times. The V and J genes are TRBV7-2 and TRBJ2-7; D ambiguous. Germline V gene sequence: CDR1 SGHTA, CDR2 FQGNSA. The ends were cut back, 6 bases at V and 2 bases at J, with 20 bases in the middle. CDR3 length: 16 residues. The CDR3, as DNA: TGTGCCAGCAGTCATTTTGCAGACTTGAGAACCTACGAGCAGTACTTC. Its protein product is CASSHFADLRTYEQYF.